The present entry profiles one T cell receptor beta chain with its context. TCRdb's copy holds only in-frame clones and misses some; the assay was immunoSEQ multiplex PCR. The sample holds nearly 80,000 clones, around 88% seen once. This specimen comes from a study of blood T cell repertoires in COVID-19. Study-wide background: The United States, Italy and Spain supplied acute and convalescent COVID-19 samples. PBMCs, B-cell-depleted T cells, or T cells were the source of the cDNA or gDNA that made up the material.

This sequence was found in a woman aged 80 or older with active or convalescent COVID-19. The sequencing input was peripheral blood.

The CDR3 nucleotides are TGTGCCAGCAGTACACGGCGGGGTCGAAAGAATGAAAAACTGTTTTTT. This codes for CASSTRRGRKNEKLFF. V is TRBV28 and J is TRBJ1-4; D remains unclear. The V gene's germline CDR1 is MDHEN and CDR2 SYDVKM. This CDR3 has 16 residues. V was trimmed by 5 bases and J by 5 bases, leaving 18 bases between them.